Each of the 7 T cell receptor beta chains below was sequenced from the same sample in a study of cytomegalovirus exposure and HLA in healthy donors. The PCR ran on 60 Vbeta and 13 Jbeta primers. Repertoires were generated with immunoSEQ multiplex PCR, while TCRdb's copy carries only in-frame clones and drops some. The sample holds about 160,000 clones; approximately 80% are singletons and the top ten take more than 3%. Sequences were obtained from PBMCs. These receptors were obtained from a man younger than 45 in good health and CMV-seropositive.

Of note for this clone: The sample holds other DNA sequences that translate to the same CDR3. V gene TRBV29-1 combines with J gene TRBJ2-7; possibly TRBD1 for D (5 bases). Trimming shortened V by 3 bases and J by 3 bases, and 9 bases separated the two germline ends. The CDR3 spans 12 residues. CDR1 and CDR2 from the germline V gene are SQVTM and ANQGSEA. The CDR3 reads CSVDRGSYEQYF. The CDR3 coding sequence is TGCAGCGTTGATAGGGGTAGCTACGAGCAGTACTTC.

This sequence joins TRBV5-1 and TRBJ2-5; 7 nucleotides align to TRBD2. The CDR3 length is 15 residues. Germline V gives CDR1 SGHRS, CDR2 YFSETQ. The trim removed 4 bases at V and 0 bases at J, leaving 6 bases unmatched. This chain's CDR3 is CASSRSGENQETQYF. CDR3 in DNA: TGCGCCAGCAGCAGGAGCGGGGAAAACCAAGAGACCCAGTACTTC.

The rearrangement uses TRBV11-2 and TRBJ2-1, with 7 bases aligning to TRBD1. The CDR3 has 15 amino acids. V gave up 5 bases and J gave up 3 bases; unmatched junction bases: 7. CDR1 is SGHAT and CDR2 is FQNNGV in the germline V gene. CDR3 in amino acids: CASSRVQGRYNEQFF. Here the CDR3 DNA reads TGTGCCAGCAGCCGCGTACAGGGGCGCTACAATGAGCAGTTCTTC.

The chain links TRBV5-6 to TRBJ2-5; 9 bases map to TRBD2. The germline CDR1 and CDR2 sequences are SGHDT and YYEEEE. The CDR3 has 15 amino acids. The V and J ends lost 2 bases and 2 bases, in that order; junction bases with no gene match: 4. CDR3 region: CASSFSGGAQETQYF. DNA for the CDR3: TGTGCCAGCAGCTTTAGCGGGGGAGCGCAAGAGACCCAGTACTTC.

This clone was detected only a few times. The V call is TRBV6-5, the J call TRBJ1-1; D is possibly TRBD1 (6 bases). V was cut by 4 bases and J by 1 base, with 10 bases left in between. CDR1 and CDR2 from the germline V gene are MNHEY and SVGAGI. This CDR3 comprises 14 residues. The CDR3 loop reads CASSWGGGNTEAFF. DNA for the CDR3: TGTGCCAGCAGTTGGGGGGGCGGGAACACTGAAGCTTTCTTT.

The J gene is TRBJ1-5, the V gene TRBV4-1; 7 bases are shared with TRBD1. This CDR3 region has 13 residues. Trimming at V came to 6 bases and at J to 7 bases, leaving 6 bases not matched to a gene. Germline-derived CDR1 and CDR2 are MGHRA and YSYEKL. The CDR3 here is CASSPQGDQPQHF. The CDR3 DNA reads TGCGCCAGCAGTCCTCAGGGGGACCAGCCCCAGCATTTT.

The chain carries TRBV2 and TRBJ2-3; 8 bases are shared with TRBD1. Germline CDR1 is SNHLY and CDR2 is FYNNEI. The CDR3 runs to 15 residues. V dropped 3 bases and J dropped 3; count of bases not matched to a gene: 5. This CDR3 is CASSESGGETDTQYF. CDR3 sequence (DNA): TGTGCCAGCAGTGAGTCAGGGGGCGAGACAGATACGCAGTATTTT.